This T cell receptor beta chain was sequenced in a study of metastatic and nonmetastatic thyroid tumors. On the study more broadly: Repertoires from malignant and benign thyroid patients were compared across blood and tumor or nodule tissue. Findings of the study overall: It was reportedly found that TCR beta diversity was significantly higher in malignant thyroid tumors than in benign nodules, a difference seen in both blood and tumor samples.

About this clone: Its antigen is not known.

The entire patient cohort was treatment-naive prior to thyroid surgery. The authors' processing: A classifier of distant metastasis in papillary thyroid cancer was built from CDR3 differences (across clinicopathological groups). Using MiXCR, TCRdb re-called clones from the PCR reads. These V and J calls derive from TCRdb rather than the authors' analysis. The sample lists some 20,000 clones, 12% seen once, with about 6% in the top ten. What was sequenced was blood. The sequence derives from a male donor with papillary thyroid cancer or a benign thyroid nodule (not recorded which). Some clones in this sample may be carry-over from other donors' samples.

The CDR3 coding sequence is TGTGCCAGCATCCCTCACGAGGAGCTGTTTTTT. Residues: CASIPHEELFF. The chain is built from TRBV9 and TRBJ2-2, with D hard to call. Per the germline V gene, CDR1 is SGDLS and CDR2 is YYNGEE. The CDR3 totals 11 residues. The V end was cut by 6 bases, the J end by 10 bases, with 10 bases between.